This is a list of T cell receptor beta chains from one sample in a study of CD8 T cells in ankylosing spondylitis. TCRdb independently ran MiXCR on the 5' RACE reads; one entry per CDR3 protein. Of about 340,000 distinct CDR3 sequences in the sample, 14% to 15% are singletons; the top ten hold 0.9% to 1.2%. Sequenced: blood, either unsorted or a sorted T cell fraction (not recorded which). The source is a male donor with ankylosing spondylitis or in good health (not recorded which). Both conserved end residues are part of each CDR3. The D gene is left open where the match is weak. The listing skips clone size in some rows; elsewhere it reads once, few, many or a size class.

cdr3_nt: TGCAGTGCTAGGCCTTACCAAGCGAATTCACCCCTCCACTTT
cdr3_aa: CSARPYQANSPLHF
d_call: NA
clone_size: NA
j_call: TRBJ1-6
v_call: TRBV20-1

cdr3_nt: TGCGCCAGCAGCCGTACACCTTCGAACACCGGGGAGCTGTTTTTT
cdr3_aa: CASSRTPSNTGELFF
d_call: NA
clone_size: few
j_call: TRBJ2-2
v_call: TRBV5-1

cdr3_nt: TGTGCCAGCAGTTTCACCATGGGACAGGCCAGCGAGCAGTACTTC
cdr3_aa: CASSFTMGQASEQYF
d_call: TRBD1
clone_size: NA
j_call: TRBJ2-7
v_call: TRBV6-5

cdr3_nt: TGTGCCAGCAGCCCGCAGCGGGGCTCCTACAATGAGCAGTTCTTC
cdr3_aa: CASSPQRGSYNEQFF
d_call: TRBD2
clone_size: NA
j_call: TRBJ2-1
v_call: TRBV7-9

cdr3_nt: TGTGCCACCGGGGGACAGGAGAACAATGAGCAGTTCTTC
cdr3_aa: CATGGQENNEQFF
d_call: TRBD1
clone_size: NA
j_call: TRBJ2-1
v_call: TRBV24-1

cdr3_nt: TGCAGTGTCAATCGGGACAGGAGATTGGATCAGCCCCAGCATTTT
cdr3_aa: CSVNRDRRLDQPQHF
d_call: TRBD1
clone_size: many
j_call: TRBJ1-5
v_call: TRBV20-1

cdr3_nt: TGCGCCAGCAGCCGCCGGGGACAGGGCGGTGAAAAACTGTTTTTT
cdr3_aa: CASSRRGQGGEKLFF
d_call: TRBD1
clone_size: NA
j_call: TRBJ1-4
v_call: TRBV4-1

cdr3_nt: TGTGCCAGCAGTTTAGCGGTCGGGACACCGAACCCTGAAGCTTTCTTT
cdr3_aa: CASSLAVGTPNPEAFF
d_call: NA
clone_size: few
j_call: TRBJ1-1
v_call: TRBV12-3/TRBV12-4

cdr3_nt: TGTGCCTGGAGTGTAGAGGGATCGGGGGGGACTGAAGCTTTCTTT
cdr3_aa: CAWSVEGSGGTEAFF
d_call: NA
clone_size: NA
j_call: TRBJ1-1
v_call: TRBV30

cdr3_nt: TGCGCCAGCAGCTTTGTAGGGGAAGATACGCAGTATTTT
cdr3_aa: CASSFVGEDTQYF
d_call: NA
clone_size: NA
j_call: TRBJ2-3
v_call: TRBV5-1

cdr3_nt: TGTGCCACCAGTGATGAGGAACCGGGGTCGGAGACCCAGTACTTC
cdr3_aa: CATSDEEPGSETQYF
d_call: NA
clone_size: NA
j_call: TRBJ2-5
v_call: TRBV24-1

cdr3_nt: TGTGCCAGCAGCGTAAAAGCGGGAGCCACAGATACGCAGTATTTT
cdr3_aa: CASSVKAGATDTQYF
d_call: TRBD2
clone_size: few
j_call: TRBJ2-3
v_call: TRBV9

cdr3_nt: TGCAGCGTTGTTGGGACTAGCGGGAGTACCCAGTACTTC
cdr3_aa: CSVVGTSGSTQYF
d_call: TRBD2
clone_size: NA
j_call: TRBJ2-5
v_call: TRBV29-1

cdr3_nt: TGTGCCAGCAGTGGGGCCCGCCGAGACACCGGGGAGCTGTTTTTT
cdr3_aa: CASSGARRDTGELFF
d_call: NA
clone_size: NA
j_call: TRBJ2-2
v_call: TRBV2

cdr3_nt: TGTGCCACCAGCCCAGCATCAGGGGAGCTAAACCCCTACGAGCAGTACTTC
cdr3_aa: CATSPASGELNPYEQYF
d_call: NA
clone_size: NA
j_call: TRBJ2-7
v_call: TRBV28

cdr3_nt: TGTGCCTGGTTGGGCGGGAGAAGTGAGCAGTTCTTC
cdr3_aa: CAWLGGRSEQFF
d_call: TRBD2
clone_size: few
j_call: TRBJ2-1
v_call: TRBV30

cdr3_nt: TGTGCCAGCAGTCCGGGACTAGCGGGTGAACCGGTAGGAAATACGCAGTATTTT
cdr3_aa: CASSPGLAGEPVGNTQYF
d_call: TRBD2
clone_size: NA
j_call: TRBJ2-3
v_call: TRBV12-3/TRBV12-4

cdr3_nt: TGCGCCAGCAGCTCCGGCGACCTTGGATATGGCTACACCTTC
cdr3_aa: CASSSGDLGYGYTF
d_call: NA
clone_size: NA
j_call: TRBJ1-2
v_call: TRBV5-1

cdr3_nt: TGTGCCAGCAGTTTAGCAGACAATCAGCCCCAGCATTTT
cdr3_aa: CASSLADNQPQHF
d_call: NA
clone_size: few
j_call: TRBJ1-5
v_call: TRBV12-3/TRBV12-4

cdr3_nt: TGTGCCAGCTCACCATTGGCAGATAGCAATCAGCCCCAGCATTTT
cdr3_aa: CASSPLADSNQPQHF
d_call: NA
clone_size: NA
j_call: TRBJ1-5
v_call: TRBV18

cdr3_nt: TGTGCCAGCAGTTTCTGGATTATGAACACTGAAGCTTTCTTT
cdr3_aa: CASSFWIMNTEAFF
d_call: NA
clone_size: NA
j_call: TRBJ1-1
v_call: TRBV12-3/TRBV12-4

cdr3_nt: TGTGCCAGCAGTTCCAGACTGCCGGGGTACGAGCAGTACTTC
cdr3_aa: CASSSRLPGYEQYF
d_call: NA
clone_size: few
j_call: TRBJ2-7
v_call: TRBV12-3/TRBV12-4

cdr3_nt: TGTGCCAGCAGCAGCCAGGAAAGCCTCTTGGGAGAGACCCAGTACTTC
cdr3_aa: CASSSQESLLGETQYF
d_call: NA
clone_size: NA
j_call: TRBJ2-5
v_call: TRBV7-9

cdr3_nt: TGCGCCAGCAGCTTGGGGGCAGGGGGCAGATCCTACGAGCAGTACTTC
cdr3_aa: CASSLGAGGRSYEQYF
d_call: TRBD1
clone_size: NA
j_call: TRBJ2-7
v_call: TRBV5-1

cdr3_nt: TGCAGTGCTAGAACAGCCCAAGAGACCCAGTACTTC
cdr3_aa: CSARTAQETQYF
d_call: NA
clone_size: NA
j_call: TRBJ2-5
v_call: TRBV20-1